Listed below are T cell receptor beta chains from one sample, sequenced in a study of OX40 agonist ivuxolimab in advanced cancers. The table came from immunoSEQ multiplex PCR; TCRdb's copy has only in-frame clones and leaves some out. Here the sample spans some 50,000 clones, 75% to 85% being singletons. The sequencing here drew on CD4+ or CD8+ T cells sorted from blood, taken in a trial of the OX40 agonist ivuxolimab. These receptors all come from an adult with an advanced solid tumor such as melanoma, head and neck, liver or kidney cancer. Each CDR3 is given with its conserved first and last residue. A D gene is named only where the DNA matches it firmly. Rows may omit the clone size; those that give it use once, few, many or a size class.

v_call	j_call	cdr3_length	clone_size	d_call	cdr3_nt	cdr3_aa
TRBV20-1	TRBJ2-5	11	.	.	TGCAGTGCAACTCGGGAAGAGACCCAGTACTTC	CSATREETQYF
TRBV19	TRBJ2-3	14	.	.	TGTGCCAGTAGTATACCCGGGGGCGCAGATACGCAGTATTTT	CASSIPGGADTQYF
TRBV10-3	TRBJ2-3	13	.	.	TGTGCCACCCAGACTGGAAGGCCAGATACGCAGTATTTT	CATQTGRPDTQYF
TRBV7-8	TRBJ1-2	14	.	.	TGTGCCAGCAGCCCAGCGGTTCAGGGAGGAGGCTACACCTTC	CASSPAVQGGGYTF
TRBV11-3	TRBJ1-1	16	.	.	TGTGCCAGCAGCTTAGAGTTTGGCAGAAAGAACACTGAAGCTTTCTTT	CASSLEFGRKNTEAFF
TRBV7-9	TRBJ2-1	14	.	TRBD1	TGTGCCAGCAGCTTAAGCATGACAGGGGGTGAGCAGTTCTTC	CASSLSMTGGEQFF
TRBV28	TRBJ1-4	16	once	TRBD1	TGTGCCAGCAGTGCGGGGGGGACAGCGATTAATGAAAAACTGTTTTTT	CASSAGGTAINEKLFF
TRBV2	TRBJ1-1	15	few	.	TGTGCCAGCAGAGGATTACAGGGAAGGTACACTGAAGCTTTCTTT	CASRGLQGRYTEAFF
TRBV2	TRBJ1-1	16	once	.	TGTGCCAGCAGAGTAACAGGGTGGGGAGTGAACACTGAAGCTTTCTTT	CASRVTGWGVNTEAFF
TRBV19	TRBJ2-7	13	.	.	TGTGCCAGTAGCCTAAGCCACAGCTACGAGCAGTACTTC	CASSLSHSYEQYF
TRBV7-9	TRBJ2-7	15	.	TRBD1	TGTGCCAGCAGTCCCGGGACAGGGGGCTCCTACGAGCAGTACTTC	CASSPGTGGSYEQYF
TRBV10-1	TRBJ2-6	14	few	.	TGCGCCAGCAGTGACAGCTCTGGGGCCAACGTCCTGACTTTC	CASSDSSGANVLTF
TRBV5-4	TRBJ2-6	18	.	.	TGTGCCAGCAGCGCGGCGGGCAGCCGAATCTCTGGGGCCAACGTCCTGACTTTC	CASSAAGSRISGANVLTF
TRBV19	TRBJ1-3	16	.	TRBD1	TGTGCCAGTATCGCTACAGGGGGCGAGTCTGGAAACACCATATATTTT	CASIATGGESGNTIYF
TRBV11-3	TRBJ2-7	12	medium-sized	.	TGTGCCAGCAGCTTTTCGACCTACGAGCAGTACTTC	CASSFSTYEQYF
TRBV6-5	TRBJ1-1	13	.	TRBD1	TGTGCCAGCAGCCAGGGGGGGGTAGGCGAAGCTTTCTTT	CASSQGGVGEAFF
TRBV27	TRBJ2-3	16	.	TRBD2	TGTGCCAGCAGTGGAGACGGGGGGTGGGGCACAGATACGCAGTATTTT	CASSGDGGWGTDTQYF
TRBV7-2	TRBJ2-3	17	.	TRBD2	TGTGCCAGCAGCCTAACTAGCGGGGGGGCCCCGACAGATACGCAGTATTTT	CASSLTSGGAPTDTQYF
TRBV25-1	TRBJ1-4	15	.	.	TGTGCCAGCAGTCTTTTAGCTGGTACTAATGAAAAACTGTTTTTT	CASSLLAGTNEKLFF
TRBV12-5	TRBJ2-3	15	.	TRBD1	TGTGCTAGTGGTTTGGGGACAGGGACGACAGATACGCAGTATTTT	CASGLGTGTTDTQYF
TRBV7-8	TRBJ2-2	15	.	TRBD2	TGTGCCAGCAGCGGCATAGCGGGGGGCACCGGGGAGCTGTTTTTT	CASSGIAGGTGELFF
TRBV2	TRBJ2-7	15	.	TRBD1	TGTGCCAGCAGCGCAACATCGTGGGCAGGGGGTGAGCAGTACTTC	CASSATSWAGGEQYF
TRBV25-1	TRBJ1-6	16	.	TRBD1	TGTGCCAGCAGGGAGTCCGCGACAGGGGGCAATTCACCCCTCCACTTT	CASRESATGGNSPLHF
TRBV10-3	TRBJ2-7	12	.	.	TGTGCCATCAGTGAGAAGAGCTACGAGCAGTACTTC	CAISEKSYEQYF
TRBV6-1	TRBJ2-7	12	.	TRBD1	TGTGCCAGCAGTGGGCGGACAGGCGAGCAGTACTTC	CASSGRTGEQYF
TRBV9	TRBJ2-7	14	.	TRBD1	TGTGCCAGCAGCGTAGCCGCGGGACAGGGACAGCAGTACTTC	CASSVAAGQGQQYF
TRBV6-1	TRBJ2-5	13	.	TRBD2	TGTGCCAGCAGTATCCGGACTAGCGGGGGTCAGTACTTC	CASSIRTSGGQYF
TRBV7-9	TRBJ1-1	12	.	.	TGTGCCAGTTCTAAGGTACGGGCTGAAGCTTTCTTT	CASSKVRAEAFF
TRBV5-1	TRBJ2-5	14	.	TRBD1	TGCGCCAGCAGTTACCGGGACAGCCAAGAGACCCAGTACTTC	CASSYRDSQETQYF
TRBV6-1	TRBJ1-2	13	.	.	TGTGCCAGCAGCCCCGGGGCAGACTATGGCTACACCTTC	CASSPGADYGYTF
TRBV9	TRBJ1-6	15	.	.	TGTGCCAGCAGCGCCGCGGGACGTGGGAATTCACCCCTCCACTTT	CASSAAGRGNSPLHF
TRBV5-1	TRBJ2-1	14	.	TRBD1	TGCGCCAGCAGCCGGGACAGGGGAGACAATGAGCAGTTCTTC	CASSRDRGDNEQFF
TRBV7-2	TRBJ2-7	15	.	TRBD1	TGTGCCAGCAGCTTAGCGGGGACAGGGCCCTACGAGCAGTACTTC	CASSLAGTGPYEQYF
TRBV23-1	TRBJ1-5	13	.	TRBD1	TGCGCCAGCACAAGAGGGGGCGATCAGCCCCAGCATTTT	CASTRGGDQPQHF
TRBV19	TRBJ2-7	13	.	.	TGTGCCAGTAGTATACGGCAGGGCTACGAGCAGTACTTC	CASSIRQGYEQYF
TRBV19	TRBJ1-3	14	.	.	TGTGCCACCCAAGGGTTGAGCTCTGGAAACACCATATATTTT	CATQGLSSGNTIYF
TRBV5-1	TRBJ1-2	14	.	TRBD1	TGCGCCAGCAGCACCAACACAGGGGGCTCTGGCTACACCTTC	CASSTNTGGSGYTF
TRBV9	TRBJ1-4	16	.	.	TGTGCCAGCAGCGTCTCTAGGACGGATGGAAATGAAAAACTGTTTTTT	CASSVSRTDGNEKLFF
TRBV4-1	TRBJ1-1	15	.	.	TGCGCCAGCAGCCGTCAGAGGGTCGGGTACACTGAAGCTTTCTTT	CASSRQRVGYTEAFF
TRBV18	TRBJ2-7	16	.	.	TGTGCCAGCTCCACGTTCGGGAGCAGACGGGCCTACGAGCAGTACTTC	CASSTFGSRRAYEQYF
TRBV25-1	TRBJ2-3	16	.	.	TGTGCCAGCAGGGGAGCTATTACCGGGGGCGCAGATACGCAGTATTTT	CASRGAITGGADTQYF
TRBV5-8	TRBJ1-5	14	.	.	TGTGCCAGCAGCTTGGGACAGCGTTATCAGCCCCAGCATTTT	CASSLGQRYQPQHF
TRBV7-9	TRBJ1-5	19	.	.	TGTGCCAGCAGCCGTGCCTCCGGGCGCCAAACCACTCTGGGTCAGCCCCAGCATTTT	CASSRASGRQTTLGQPQHF
TRBV7-8	TRBJ1-2	17	.	TRBD1	TGTGCCAGCAGATTGGGACAGGGGGCCGGAACTAACTATGGCTACACCTTC	CASRLGQGAGTNYGYTF
TRBV6-1	TRBJ2-4	17	few	.	TGTGCCAGCAGTGAAGGAAGGGGGGAACTAGCCAAAAACATTCAGTACTTC	CASSEGRGELAKNIQYF
TRBV9	TRBJ2-1	13	.	.	TGTGCCAGCAGCGTAGAAAGGGTGGATGAGCAGTTCTTC	CASSVERVDEQFF
TRBV10-2	TRBJ2-3	13	.	TRBD2	TGCGCCAGCGACACGGGGGGTCGAAATACGCAGTATTTT	CASDTGGRNTQYF
TRBV4-2	TRBJ1-5	15	.	.	TGTGCCAGCAGCTCAACAGGGCTTGGCAATCAGCCCCAGCATTTT	CASSSTGLGNQPQHF
TRBV10-3	TRBJ1-3	14	few	.	TGTGCCATCAGTGACGGCAGCTCTGGAAACACCATATATTTT	CAISDGSSGNTIYF
TRBV7-6	TRBJ2-2	13	.	.	TGTGCCAGCAGCTTAAGAGCCACCGGGGAGCTGTTTTTT	CASSLRATGELFF
TRBV6-5	TRBJ2-1	14	.	.	TGTGCCAGCAGTTACAGTCGGTCCTACAATGAGCAGTTCTTC	CASSYSRSYNEQFF
TRBV19	TRBJ2-5	17	.	.	TGTGCCAGTAGTATCCTCGGCTTCGGAAGGGGTTTAGAGACCCAGTACTTC	CASSILGFGRGLETQYF
TRBV2	TRBJ1-1	13	.	.	TGTGCCAGCAGTTCCGCAGGAGACACTGAAGCTTTCTTT	CASSSAGDTEAFF